A single sample gave rise to the 17 T cell receptor beta chains below, sequenced in a study of shared clonotypes between healthy human individuals. Assay used: immunoSEQ multiplex PCR; TCRdb lists only in-frame clones, some missing. The sample carries over 850,000 clones, about 84% recorded once. The material sequenced was memory CD4+ T cells from PBMCs. Subset reported: CD45RA-negative fraction. These receptors were obtained from a man younger than 30 in good health. Some clones in this sample may be carry-over from other donors' samples.

This clone was recorded once. The gene calls are TRBV28 and TRBJ1-5; maybe TRBD1 (5 bases). The V gene lost 3 bases and the J gene lost 5 bases, with 17 bases spanning the gap. In germline, CDR1 is MDHEN, CDR2 SYDVKM. The CDR3 has 16 amino acids. The CDR3 nucleotides read TGTGCCAGCAGTTTCCCCGGGACCTACAAGCATCAGCCCCAGCATTTT. This codes for CASSFPGTYKHQPQHF.

CDR3 amino acids: CASSEFDANTGELFF. The CDR3 DNA is TGCGCCAGCAGTGAGTTCGATGCGAACACCGGGGAGCTGTTTTTT. V and J are TRBV10-1 and TRBJ2-2, with D unresolved. Trimming stripped 1 base from V and 0 bases from J, with 6 bases between. Germline CDR1 reads WNHNN; CDR2 reads SYGVQD (reference sequence). The CDR3 contains 15 residues.

V is TRBV5-4 and J is TRBJ2-6, with 8 bases matching TRBD1. The germline gives CDR1 SGHNT, CDR2 YYREEE (reference sequence). After removal of 9 bases from V and 2 bases from J, the junction contained 4 bases not matched to a gene. The CDR3 is 14 amino acids. The CDR3 region has the DNA TGTGCCATCCTCAGGGGGCCTGGGGCCAACGTCCTGACTTTC. This codes for CAILRGPGANVLTF.

This clone was counted a few times. The J gene is TRBJ1-1, the V gene TRBV6-1, with 7 bases that match TRBD1. V was pared by 6 bases and J by 5 bases, with 9 bases of the junction left unmatched. Germline assignment: CDR1 MNHNS and CDR2 SASEGT. CDR3 length: 14 amino acids. CDR3 region: CASRTHRGVTEAFF. CDR3 nucleotides: TGTGCCAGCAGGACCCACAGGGGTGTTACTGAAGCTTTCTTT.

In regard to this clone: Additional DNA sequences in this sample encode the identical CDR3. The chain couples TRBV7-9 to TRBJ1-1, with a tentative D call TRBD1 (5 bases). Germline V gene data show CDR1 as SEHNR and CDR2 as FQNEAQ (reference sequence). The CDR3 spans 13 residues. V shed 8 bases and J shed 0 bases, with 10 bases lying between them. CDR3 nucleotide sequence: TGTGCCAGCTCCTGGGGCCTGAACACTGAAGCTTTCTTT. It encodes CASSWGLNTEAFF.

The chain carries TRBV5-1 and TRBJ2-2; TRBD1 matches 8 bases. Germline CDR1 reads SGHRS; CDR2 reads YFSETQ. The CDR3 totals 17 residues. V shed 4 bases, J shed 2 bases, and the junction held 10 bases outside the gene matches. CDR3 nucleotide sequence: TGCGCCAGCAGCCGCACCGGACAGGGCGGAAACACCGGGGAGCTGTTTTTT. It encodes CASSRTGQGGNTGELFF.

The rearrangement joins TRBV19 to TRBJ2-7; D possibly matches TRBD1 or TRBD2 (5 bases each). The germline V and J ends were trimmed by 4 bases and 0 bases, with 10 bases remaining between them. CDR3 size: 14 residues. CDR1 is LNHDA, CDR2 SQIVND, per germline (reference sequence). The CDR3 DNA reads TGTGCCAGTAGTACGGGACGTATCTCCTACGAGCAGTACTTC. Protein: CASSTGRISYEQYF. Full variable domain (outside the CDR3, taken from reference TRBV19 and TRBJ2-7): DGGITQSPKYLFRKEGQNVTLSCEQNLNHDAMYWYRQDPGQGLRLIYYSQIVNDFQKGDIAEGYSVSREKKESFPLTVTSAQKNPTAFYLCASSTGRISYEQYFGPGTRLTVT.

The V and J genes are TRBV5-1 and TRBJ2-3; TRBD2 aligns across 11 bases. J lost 6 bases, V lost 7 bases, and 13 bases had no gene match. This CDR3 region has 16 residues. Per germline, CDR1 SGHRS and CDR2 YFSETQ. The CDR3 here is CASGPLLAGVEDTQYF. The DNA for the CDR3 is TGCGCCAGCGGTCCCCTACTAGCGGGAGTCGAGGATACGCAGTATTTT.

This clone came up once. The rearrangement joins TRBV4-2 to TRBJ1-3, with a weak D call TRBD1 (5 bases). This CDR3 region has 16 residues. V lost 3 bases and J lost 0, with 12 bases in between. Germline values: CDR1 LGHNA, CDR2 YNFKEQ. CDR3: CASSQAGPSSGNTIYF. CDR3 sequence (DNA): TGTGCCAGCAGCCAGGCGGGACCCAGCTCTGGAAACACCATATATTTT.

Remarks on this clone: The sample holds other DNA sequences that translate to the same CDR3. The chain couples TRBV18 to TRBJ1-5; D perhaps matches TRBD1 (6 bases). The CDR3 runs to 14 residues. Germline CDR1 is KGHSH and CDR2 is LQKENI. V was trimmed by 3 bases and J by 3 bases, leaving 9 bases between them. The CDR3 nucleotides are TGTGCCAGCTCACCCACAGGGCCCAATCAGCCCCAGCATTTT. Amino acids: CASSPTGPNQPQHF. Full variable domain (remainder filled in from reference TRBV18 and TRBJ1-5): NAGVMQNPRHLVRRRGQEARLRCSPMKGHSHVYWYRQLPEEGLKFMVYLQKENIIDESGMPKERFSAEFPKEGPSILRIQQVVRGDSAAYFCASSPTGPNQPQHFGDGTRLSIL.

The chain joins TRBV21-1 to TRBJ2-7; no DNA check was done on the table's D call, TRBD1. TRBV21-1 is assigned pseudogene status. The CDR3 runs 14 residues. Here the CDR3 reads CASTIPGQMYEQYF. The CDR3 nucleotides are TGTGCCAGCACTATACCGGGACAGATGTACGAGCAGTACTTC.

About this clone: This likely reflects a read error, since a far larger clone is one base away. Other DNA sequences of this sample code for an identical CDR3. V is TRBV18 and J is TRBJ1-1; D is unresolved. Germline V lookup: CDR1 KGHSH, CDR2 LQKENI. The CDR3 extends over 13 amino acids. The V and J ends lost 3 bases and 1 base respectively, with 6 bases between them. CDR3 in amino acids: CASSPNGNTEAFF. CDR3 coding DNA: TGTGCCAGCTCACCTAACGGGAACACTGAAGCTTTCTTT.

The chain employs TRBV18 and TRBJ2-1, with 8 bases lining up with TRBD2. Trimming took 4 bases from V and 7 from J; bases not matched to a gene: 6. This CDR3 has 14 amino acids. From germline, CDR1 is KGHSH and CDR2 LQKENI. Here the CDR3 reads CASSLLAAGNEQFF. The CDR3 DNA follows: TGTGCCAGCTCACTACTAGCGGCTGGTAATGAGCAGTTCTTC.

The chain is built from TRBV4-2 and TRBJ2-7, with D possibly called TRBD1 or TRBD2 (5 bases each). Germline CDR1 is LGHNA and CDR2 is YNFKEQ. CDR3 length: 14 amino acids. V lost 1 base to trimming and J lost 6 bases, with 13 bases between them. CDR3 nucleotide sequence: TGTGCCAGCAGCCAAGTTTTGAGGGGCGGCGAGCAGTACTTC. This encodes CASSQVLRGGEQYF.

The gene calls are TRBV5-4 and TRBJ2-1, with 10 nucleotides matching TRBD2. The V gene's germline CDR1 is SGHNT and CDR2 YYREEE (reference sequence). Trimming took 4 bases from V and 9 from J; bases not matched to a gene: 7. The CDR3 totals 14 residues. The CDR3 DNA is TGTGCCAGCAGCCCTAGCGGGAGTCCGCGTGAGCAGTTCTTC. This codes for CASSPSGSPREQFF. The whole variable domain, filled in from reference TRBV5-4 and TRBJ2-1, reads ETGVTQSPTHLIKTRGQQVTLRCSSQSGHNTVSWYQQALGQGPQFIFQYYREEENGRGNFPPRFSGLQFPNYSSELNVNALELDDSALYLCASSPSGSPREQFFGPGTRLTVL.

The chain has TRBV6-1 and TRBJ1-2; D gene ambiguous. This CDR3 region has 19 residues. The germline V and J ends were trimmed by 0 bases and 4 bases, with 24 bases remaining between them. CDR1 MNHNS and CDR2 SASEGT come from the germline V gene. CDR3 protein: CASSEARSLNLALFYGYTF. In DNA, the CDR3 is TGTGCCAGCAGTGAAGCGCGTTCCCTCAACCTTGCCTTATTCTATGGCTACACCTTC.

The chain employs TRBV5-1 and TRBJ2-1, with 9 bases fitting TRBD1. The CDR3 consists of 15 residues. Germline V CDR1 and CDR2: SGHRS, YFSETQ. The V and J ends lost 7 bases and 8 bases, in that order; junction bases with no gene match: 13. The CDR3 loop reads CASASGTGYIDEQFF. Written as DNA, the CDR3 is TGCGCCAGCGCCTCCGGGACAGGGTATATCGATGAGCAGTTCTTC.